These 8 T cell receptor beta chains share one sample of origin, sequenced in a study of blood T cell repertoires in COVID-19. Clones were read by immunoSEQ multiplex PCR, and TCRdb kept only the in-frame ones, dropping some. The sample consists of hundreds of thousands of clones, about 87% of them appearing once. The sequencing input was peripheral blood. Receptors were obtained from a woman between 45 and 60 years old who had recovered from COVID-19.

CDR3 nucleotide sequence: TGTGCCAGCAGTTACTCAGGCGGCACGCAGTATTTT. It specifies CASSYSGGTQYF. The chain couples TRBV6-5 to TRBJ2-3; D gene uncertain. The CDR3 contains 12 residues. Between the trimmed V and J ends, which lost 0 bases and 9 bases, there was a span of 7 bases. CDR1 and CDR2 from the germline V gene are MNHEY and SVGAGI.

This chain links TRBV6-2 or TRBV6-3 with TRBJ2-7; 8 nucleotides line up with TRBD1. This CDR3 has 14 residues. V trimming: 6 bases; J trimming: 3 bases; junction bases outside the gene matches: 7. Germline values: CDR1 MNHEY, CDR2 SVGEGT. CDR3 in DNA: TGTGCCAGCAGCCCACGGGGGACAGGCTACGAGCAGTACTTC. Its protein is CASSPRGTGYEQYF.

This clone showed up just a few times. The same CDR3 also results from other DNA sequences found in this sample. The chain uses TRBV7-9 and TRBJ2-3; 7 nucleotides line up with TRBD2. Germline assignment: CDR1 SEHNR and CDR2 FQNEAQ (reference sequence). This CDR3 contains 15 residues. Trimming at V came to 5 bases and at J to 2 bases, leaving 7 bases not matched to a gene. The CDR3 reads CASSLVAGVTDTQYF. Written as DNA, the CDR3 is TGTGCCAGCAGCCTGGTGGCGGGGGTCACAGATACGCAGTATTTT.

The V call is TRBV6-5, the J call TRBJ2-1, with 9 bases that match TRBD2. Germline assignment: CDR1 MNHEY and CDR2 SVGAGI. V shed 2 bases and J 5 bases; nucleotides not matched to a gene: 4. The CDR3 totals 15 residues. The DNA of the CDR3 is TGTGCCAGCAGTTACGTGGCTAGCGGGGACAATGAGCAGTTCTTC. Protein product: CASSYVASGDNEQFF.

The chain employs TRBV10-1 and TRBJ1-6, with D unresolved. Germline CDR1 and CDR2: WNHNN and SYGVQD (reference sequence). The CDR3 contains 15 residues. Trimming took off 0 bases at V and 7 bases at J, with 10 bases between the two ends. The DNA for the CDR3 is TGCGCCAGCAGTGAGTCGACGGGAAACAATTCACCCCTCCACTTT. Protein: CASSESTGNNSPLHF.

The rearrangement links TRBV7-2 to TRBJ2-3; perhaps TRBD2 as D (5 bases). Looked up from germline, CDR1 is SGHTA and CDR2 is FQGNSA. The CDR3 loop spans 16 amino acids. V shed 0 bases and J shed 0 bases, with 10 bases lying between them. For the CDR3, the DNA is TGTGCCAGCAGCTTAGCGGCGGGTTATAGCACAGATACGCAGTATTTT. This codes for CASSLAAGYSTDTQYF.

This chain uses TRBV29-1 with TRBJ1-1; D perhaps matches TRBD1 (6 bases). Trimming left V 7 bases short and J 0 bases short, with 12 bases between. Germline V CDR1 and CDR2: SQVTM, ANQGSEA. The CDR3 has 13 amino acids. The CDR3 nucleotides are TGCAGCGCTATAGGACAGCTGAACACTGAAGCTTTCTTT. Translated: CSAIGQLNTEAFF.

This clone was observed a handful of times. V gene TRBV3-1 (or the pseudogene TRBV3-2) combines with J gene TRBJ2-5, with 7 positions matching TRBD2. Germline V gives CDR1 LGHDT, CDR2 YNNKEL (reference sequence). CDR3 length equals 14 residues. V was pared by 4 bases and J by 1 base, with 3 bases of the junction left unmatched. The CDR3, as DNA: TGTGCCAGCAGCCTCGGGACTACCCAAGAGACCCAGTACTTC. It yields the protein CASSLGTTQETQYF.